The text below deals with one T cell receptor (beta chain). Germline CDR1 reads SGHRS; CDR2 reads YFSETQ. The CDR3 is made up of 17 amino acids. Trimming cost V 4 bases and J 4 bases, with 21 bases left between them. This entry is derived from a study of T cell changes during pregnancy in multiple sclerosis. Libraries were prepared by immunoSEQ multiplex PCR; TCRdb keeps only in-frame clonotypes and omits some of them. Of roughly 73,000 clones detected, around nine tenths appear once; the ten largest clones hold roughly 2.1%. The rearrangement links TRBV5-1 to TRBJ2-1; a possible D gene is TRBD2 (6 bases). The sample was peripheral blood, taken in the second trimester of pregnancy. This receptor was obtained from a female donor in good health, enrolled as a control in a pregnancy study. The CDR3 is CASSTPREWGEYNEQFF. The CDR3 nucleotides read TGCGCCAGCAGCACCCCTCGGGAGTGGGGAGAATACAATGAGCAGTTCTTC.